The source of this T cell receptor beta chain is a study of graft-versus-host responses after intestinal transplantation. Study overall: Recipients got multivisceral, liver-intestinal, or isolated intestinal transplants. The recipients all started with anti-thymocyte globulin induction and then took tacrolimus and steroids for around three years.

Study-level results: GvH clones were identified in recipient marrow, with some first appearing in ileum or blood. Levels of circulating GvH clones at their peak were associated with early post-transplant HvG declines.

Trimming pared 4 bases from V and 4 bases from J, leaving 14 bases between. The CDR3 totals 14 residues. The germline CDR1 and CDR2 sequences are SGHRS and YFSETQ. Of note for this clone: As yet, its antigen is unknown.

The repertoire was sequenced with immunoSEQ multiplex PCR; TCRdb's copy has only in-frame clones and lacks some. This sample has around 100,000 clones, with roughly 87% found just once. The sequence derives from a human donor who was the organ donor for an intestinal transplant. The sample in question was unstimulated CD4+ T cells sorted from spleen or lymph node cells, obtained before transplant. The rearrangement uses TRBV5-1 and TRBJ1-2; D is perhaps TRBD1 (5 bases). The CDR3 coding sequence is TGCGCCAGCAGCATCACGGGGGGTACCTATGGCTACACCTTC. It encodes CASSITGGTYGYTF.